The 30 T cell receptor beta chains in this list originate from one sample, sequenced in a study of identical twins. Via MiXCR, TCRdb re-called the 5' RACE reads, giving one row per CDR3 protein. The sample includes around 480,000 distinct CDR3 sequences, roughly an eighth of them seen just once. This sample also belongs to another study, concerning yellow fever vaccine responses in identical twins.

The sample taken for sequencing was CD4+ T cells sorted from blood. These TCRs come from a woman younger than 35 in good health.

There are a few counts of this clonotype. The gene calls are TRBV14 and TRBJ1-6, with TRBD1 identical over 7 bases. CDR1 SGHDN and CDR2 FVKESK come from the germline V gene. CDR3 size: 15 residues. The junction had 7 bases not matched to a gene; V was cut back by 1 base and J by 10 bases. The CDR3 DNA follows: TGTGCCAGCAGCCAAGCAGGGACAGTAAGATCACCCCTCCACTTT. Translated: CASSQAGTVRSPLHF. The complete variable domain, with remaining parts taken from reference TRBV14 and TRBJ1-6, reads EAGVTQFPSHSVIEKGQTVTLRCDPISGHDNLYWYRRVMGKEIKFLLHFVKESKQDESGMPNNRFLAERTGGTYSTLKVQPAELEDSGVYFCASSQAGTVRSPLHFGNGTRLTVT.

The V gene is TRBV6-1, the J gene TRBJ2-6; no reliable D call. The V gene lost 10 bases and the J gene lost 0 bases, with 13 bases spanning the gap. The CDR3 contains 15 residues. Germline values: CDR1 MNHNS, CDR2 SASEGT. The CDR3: CATQGRISGANVLTF. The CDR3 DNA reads TGTGCCACCCAAGGACGGATCTCTGGGGCCAACGTCCTGACTTTC.

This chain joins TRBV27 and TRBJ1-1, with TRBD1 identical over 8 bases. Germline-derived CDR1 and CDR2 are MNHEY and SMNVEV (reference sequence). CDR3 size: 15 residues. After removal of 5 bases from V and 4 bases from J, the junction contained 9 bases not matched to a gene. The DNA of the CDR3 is TGTGCCAGCAGTACCCTCGGACAGGGTAGCACTGAAGCTTTCTTT. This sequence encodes CASSTLGQGSTEAFF.

CDR3 loop: CSVLGLGADTQYF. Here the CDR3 DNA reads TGCAGTGTCCTCGGACTAGGGGCAGATACGCAGTATTTT. The J gene is TRBJ2-3, the V gene TRBV20-1; 7 positions match TRBD2. The CDR3 is 13 amino acids. Per germline, CDR1 DFQATT and CDR2 SNEGSKA (reference sequence). The junction had 8 bases not matched to a gene; V was cut back by 7 bases and J by 4 bases.

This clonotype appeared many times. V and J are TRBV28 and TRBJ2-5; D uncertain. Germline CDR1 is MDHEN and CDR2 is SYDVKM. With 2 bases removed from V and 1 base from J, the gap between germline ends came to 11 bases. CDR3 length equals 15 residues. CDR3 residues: CASSLASAIQETQYF. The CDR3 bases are TGTGCCAGCAGTTTAGCCAGCGCCATCCAAGAGACCCAGTACTTC.

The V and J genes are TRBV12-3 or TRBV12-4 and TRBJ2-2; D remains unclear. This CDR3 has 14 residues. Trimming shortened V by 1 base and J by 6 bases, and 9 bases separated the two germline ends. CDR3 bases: TGTGCCAGCAGTTTAGTTCGTGGGGCCGGGGAGCTGTTTTTT. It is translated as CASSLVRGAGELFF.

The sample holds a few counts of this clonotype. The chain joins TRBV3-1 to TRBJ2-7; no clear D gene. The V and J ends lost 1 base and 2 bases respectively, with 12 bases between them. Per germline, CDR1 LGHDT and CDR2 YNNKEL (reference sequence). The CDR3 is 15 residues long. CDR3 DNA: TGTGCCAGCAGCCAAGGACCCCAACGTCCCTACGAGCAGTACTTC. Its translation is CASSQGPQRPYEQYF.

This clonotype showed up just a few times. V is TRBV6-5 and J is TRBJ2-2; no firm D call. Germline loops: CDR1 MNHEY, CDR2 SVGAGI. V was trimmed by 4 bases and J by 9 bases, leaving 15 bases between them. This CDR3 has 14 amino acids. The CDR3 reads CASSFAQAKRELFF. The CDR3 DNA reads TGTGCCAGCAGTTTTGCACAAGCGAAAAGGGAGCTGTTTTTT.

The CDR3 reads CASSYPRDEQFF. The CDR3 DNA is TGTGCCAGCAGTTACCCGAGGGATGAGCAGTTCTTC. V usage is TRBV6-2 or TRBV6-3 and J usage is TRBJ2-1, with a tentative D call TRBD2 (5 bases). With 2 bases removed from V and 8 bases from J, the gap between germline ends came to 7 bases. The CDR3 has 12 amino acids. Per germline, CDR1 MNHEY and CDR2 SVGEGT.

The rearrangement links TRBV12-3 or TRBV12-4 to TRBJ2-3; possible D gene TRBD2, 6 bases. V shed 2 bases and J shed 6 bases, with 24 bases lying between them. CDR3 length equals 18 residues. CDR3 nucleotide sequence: TGTGCCAGCAGTTTAAGGGGTCAGGCGGGACTGCAAAGCGATACGCAGTATTTT. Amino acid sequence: CASSLRGQAGLQSDTQYF.

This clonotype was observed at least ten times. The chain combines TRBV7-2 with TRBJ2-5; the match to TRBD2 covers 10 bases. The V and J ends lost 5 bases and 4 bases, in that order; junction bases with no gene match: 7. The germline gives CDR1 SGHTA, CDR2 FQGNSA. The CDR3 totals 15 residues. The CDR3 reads CASSPSGGATETQYF. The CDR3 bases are TGTGCCAGCAGCCCGAGCGGGGGGGCCACAGAGACCCAGTACTTC.

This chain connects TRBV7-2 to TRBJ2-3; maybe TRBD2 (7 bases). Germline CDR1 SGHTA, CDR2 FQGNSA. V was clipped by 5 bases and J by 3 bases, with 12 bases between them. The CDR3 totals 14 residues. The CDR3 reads CASSPEGGTDTQYF. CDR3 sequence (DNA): TGTGCCAGCAGCCCGGAGGGGGGGACAGATACGCAGTATTTT.

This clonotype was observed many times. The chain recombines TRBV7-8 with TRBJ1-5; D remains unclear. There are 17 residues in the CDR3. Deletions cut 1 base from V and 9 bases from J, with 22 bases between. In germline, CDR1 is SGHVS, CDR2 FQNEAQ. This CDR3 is CASSLVVRSGHTGPQHF. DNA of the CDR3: TGTGCCAGCAGCTTAGTAGTTCGTAGCGGGCATACCGGGCCCCAGCATTTT.

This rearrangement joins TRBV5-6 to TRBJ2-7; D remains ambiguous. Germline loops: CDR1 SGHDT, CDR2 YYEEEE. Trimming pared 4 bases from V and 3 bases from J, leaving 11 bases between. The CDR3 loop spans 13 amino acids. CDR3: CASSQHINYEQYF. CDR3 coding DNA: TGTGCCAGCAGCCAGCATATAAACTACGAGCAGTACTTC.

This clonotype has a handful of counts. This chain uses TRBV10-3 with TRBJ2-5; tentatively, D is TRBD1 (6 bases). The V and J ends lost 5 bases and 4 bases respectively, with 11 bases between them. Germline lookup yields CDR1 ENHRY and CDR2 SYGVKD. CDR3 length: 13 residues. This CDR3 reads CAISRTVGETQYF. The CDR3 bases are TGTGCCATCAGTAGGACAGTGGGAGAGACCCAGTACTTC.

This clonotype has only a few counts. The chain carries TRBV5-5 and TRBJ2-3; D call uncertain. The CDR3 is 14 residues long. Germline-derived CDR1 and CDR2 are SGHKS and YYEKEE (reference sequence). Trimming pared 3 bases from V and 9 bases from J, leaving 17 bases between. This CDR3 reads CASSSITGSETQYF. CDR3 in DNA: TGTGCCAGCAGCTCGATAACTGGTTCTGAGACGCAGTATTTT. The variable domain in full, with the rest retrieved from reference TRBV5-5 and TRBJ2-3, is DAGVTQSPTHLIKTRGQQVTLRCSPISGHKSVSWYQQVLGQGPQFIFQYYEKEERGRGNFPDRFSARQFPNYSSELNVNALLLGDSALYLCASSSITGSETQYFGPGTRLTVL.

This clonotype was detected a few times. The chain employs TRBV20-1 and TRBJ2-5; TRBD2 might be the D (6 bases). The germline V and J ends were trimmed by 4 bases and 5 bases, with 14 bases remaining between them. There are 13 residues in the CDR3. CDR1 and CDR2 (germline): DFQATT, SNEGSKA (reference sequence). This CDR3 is CSAIALARETQYF. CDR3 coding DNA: TGCAGTGCTATAGCACTAGCCCGCGAGACCCAGTACTTC.

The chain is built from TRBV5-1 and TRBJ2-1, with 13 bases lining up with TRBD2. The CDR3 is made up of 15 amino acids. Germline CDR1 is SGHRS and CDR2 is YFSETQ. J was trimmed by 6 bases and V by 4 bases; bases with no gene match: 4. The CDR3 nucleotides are TGCGCCAGCAGCCCAGGGACTAGCGGGGCCAATGAGCAGTTCTTC. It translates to CASSPGTSGANEQFF.

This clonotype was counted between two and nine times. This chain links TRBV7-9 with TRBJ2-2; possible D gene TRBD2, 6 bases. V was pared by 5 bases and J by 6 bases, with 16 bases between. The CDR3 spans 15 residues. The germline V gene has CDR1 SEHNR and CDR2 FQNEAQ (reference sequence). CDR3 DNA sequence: TGTGCCAGCAGCCTCGGGACTCTCGGCGCCGGGGAGCTGTTTTTT. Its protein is CASSLGTLGAGELFF. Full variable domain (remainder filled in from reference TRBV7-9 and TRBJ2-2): DTGVSQNPRHKITKRGQNVTFRCDPISEHNRLYWYRQTLGQGPEFLTYFQNEAQLEKSRLLSDRFSAERPKGSFSTLEIQRTEQGDSAMYLCASSLGTLGAGELFFGEGSRLTVL.

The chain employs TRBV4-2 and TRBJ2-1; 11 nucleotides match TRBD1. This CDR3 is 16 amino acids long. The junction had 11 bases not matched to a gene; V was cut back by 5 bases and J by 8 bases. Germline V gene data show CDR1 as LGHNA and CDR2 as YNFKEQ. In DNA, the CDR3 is TGTGCCAGCAGCTTCGGGACAGGGGGTATTTCGGATGAGCAGTTCTTC. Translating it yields CASSFGTGGISDEQFF.

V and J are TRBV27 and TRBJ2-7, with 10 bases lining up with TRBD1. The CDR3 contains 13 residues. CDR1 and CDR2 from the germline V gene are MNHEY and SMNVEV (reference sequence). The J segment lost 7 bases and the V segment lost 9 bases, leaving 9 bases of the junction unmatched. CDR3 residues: CASTRQGAGEQYF. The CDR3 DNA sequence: TGTGCCAGTACTAGACAGGGGGCTGGTGAGCAGTACTTC.

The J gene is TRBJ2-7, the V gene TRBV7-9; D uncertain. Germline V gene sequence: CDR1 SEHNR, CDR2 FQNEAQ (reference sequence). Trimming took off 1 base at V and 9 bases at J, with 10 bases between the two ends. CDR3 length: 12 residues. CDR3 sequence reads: CASSLVGFRQYF. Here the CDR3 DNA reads TGTGCCAGCAGCTTAGTAGGATTTCGGCAGTACTTC.

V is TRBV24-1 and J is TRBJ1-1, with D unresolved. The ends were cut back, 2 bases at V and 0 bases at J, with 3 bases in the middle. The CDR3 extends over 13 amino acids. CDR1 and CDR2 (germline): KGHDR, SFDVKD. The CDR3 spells CATSDSMNTEAFF. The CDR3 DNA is TGTGCCACCAGTGATTCAATGAACACTGAAGCTTTCTTT.

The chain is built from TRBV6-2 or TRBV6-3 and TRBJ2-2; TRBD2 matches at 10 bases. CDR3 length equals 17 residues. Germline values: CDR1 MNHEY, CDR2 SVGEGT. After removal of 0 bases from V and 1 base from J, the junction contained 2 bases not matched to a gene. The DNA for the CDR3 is TGTGCCAGCAGTTACTCGTCTAGCGGGAGGAACACCGGGGAGCTGTTTTTT. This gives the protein CASSYSSSGRNTGELFF.

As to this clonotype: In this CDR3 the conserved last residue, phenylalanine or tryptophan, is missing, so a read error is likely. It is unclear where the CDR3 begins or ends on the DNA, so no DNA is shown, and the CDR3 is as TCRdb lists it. The CDR3 is CTSSHGTALQNHPLPV. The chain has TRBV1 and TRBJ1-5; TRBD1, as called in the table, went unchecked against the DNA. TRBV1 is noted as a pseudogene. Both ends counted, the CDR3 spans 16 residues.

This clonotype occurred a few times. The DNA of the CDR3 is TGTGCCAGCAGCCCTGTCACCGGGACAGGGCCTTCGACCATATATTTT. This gives the protein CASSPVTGTGPSTIYF. The V and J genes are TRBV12-3 or TRBV12-4 and TRBJ1-3, with 9 bases identical to TRBD1. This CDR3 has 16 amino acids. Germline trimming cut 6 bases from V and 10 bases from J; bases unmatched to any gene: 16.

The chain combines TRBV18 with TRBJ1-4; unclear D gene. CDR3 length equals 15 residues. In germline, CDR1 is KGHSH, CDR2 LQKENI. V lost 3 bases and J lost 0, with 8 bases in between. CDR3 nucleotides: TGTGCCAGCTCACCTCAAAAAACAACTAATGAAAAACTGTTTTTT. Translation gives CASSPQKTTNEKLFF.

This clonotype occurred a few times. The CDR3 DNA reads TGTGCCAGCAGTTTATCTCTTGGGGCCTCCGCCGCCTACAATGAGCAGTTCTTC. It specifies CASSLSLGASAAYNEQFF. This chain links TRBV12-3 or TRBV12-4 with TRBJ2-1, with D perhaps TRBD1 (5 bases). The CDR3 covers 18 residues. V was cut by 2 bases and J by 2 bases, with 19 bases left in between.

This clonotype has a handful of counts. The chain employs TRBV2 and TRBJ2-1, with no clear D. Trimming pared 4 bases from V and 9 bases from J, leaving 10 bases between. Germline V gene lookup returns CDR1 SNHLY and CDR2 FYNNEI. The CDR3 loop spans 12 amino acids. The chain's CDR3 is CASSAAVVEQFF. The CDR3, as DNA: TGTGCCAGCAGTGCCGCGGTAGTTGAGCAGTTCTTC.

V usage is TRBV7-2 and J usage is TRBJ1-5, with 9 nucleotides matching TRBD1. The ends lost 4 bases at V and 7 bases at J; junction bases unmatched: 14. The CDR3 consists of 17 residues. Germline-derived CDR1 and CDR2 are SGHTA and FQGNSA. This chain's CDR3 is CASSSHHGQGMGQPQHF. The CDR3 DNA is TGTGCCAGCAGCTCCCATCACGGACAGGGGATGGGGCAGCCCCAGCATTTT.